This T cell receptor beta chain originates from a study of cytomegalovirus exposure and HLA in healthy donors. With V trimmed by 6 bases and J by 2 bases, 2 bases remained unmatched. The CDR3 consists of 13 residues. Germline V gene lookup returns CDR1 MNHNS and CDR2 SASEGT. Use of 60 Vbeta and 13 Jbeta primers characterized the PCR. Sequenced by immunoSEQ multiplex PCR; TCRdb stores in-frame clones only, minus some. Among 100,000 to 140,000 clones listed, roughly 82% were seen once. The sample taken for sequencing was PBMCs. This clonotype originated in a man under 40 in good health and CMV-seropositive. The chain has TRBV6-1 and TRBJ2-7, with 9 bases lining up with TRBD1. The DNA of the CDR3 is TGTGCCAGCAGGGACAGGGGTCCCTACGAGCAGTACTTC. Its translation: CASRDRGPYEQYF.